The rows below give T cell receptor beta chains drawn from one sample of a study of shared clonotypes between healthy human individuals. Here immunoSEQ multiplex PCR was the method, and the copy in TCRdb shows in-frame clones only, minus some. Of more than 2 million clones in the sample, approximately 94% are singletons; the top ten hold approximately 0.13%. The material sequenced was naive CD4+ T cells sorted from blood. The receptors shown here come from a man aged 18 to 35 in good health. Both conserved end residues are part of each CDR3. Each record gives: V gene, clone size, J gene, D gene, CDR3 protein, CDR3 DNA. A D gene is named only where the DNA matches it firmly. A clone size is listed for some rows: how often the clone was seen (once, few, many), or a class if it is expanded.

v_call: TRBV5-1; clone_size: NA; j_call: TRBJ2-6; d_call: NA; cdr3_aa: CASSLEGSGANVLTF; cdr3_nt: TGCGCCAGCAGCTTGGAAGGTTCTGGGGCCAACGTCCTGACTTTC
v_call: TRBV9; clone_size: NA; j_call: TRBJ2-3; d_call: NA; cdr3_aa: CASSVGQGSDTQYF; cdr3_nt: TGTGCCAGCAGCGTTGGCCAGGGTTCTGATACGCAGTATTTT
v_call: TRBV5-5; clone_size: once; j_call: TRBJ2-7; d_call: NA; cdr3_aa: CASSAGTPYEQYF; cdr3_nt: TGTGCCAGCAGCGCCGGGACTCCCTACGAGCAGTACTTC
v_call: TRBV5-1; clone_size: NA; j_call: TRBJ2-6; d_call: NA; cdr3_aa: CASSWGAGANVLTF; cdr3_nt: TGCGCCAGCAGCTGGGGAGCTGGGGCCAACGTCCTGACTTTC
v_call: TRBV5-1; clone_size: NA; j_call: TRBJ1-3; d_call: NA; cdr3_aa: CASRLGPGTLYVGNTIYF; cdr3_nt: TGCGCCAGCAGGCTAGGACCCGGGACCCTTTATGTCGGGAACACCATATATTTT
v_call: TRBV6-1; clone_size: NA; j_call: TRBJ1-2; d_call: NA; cdr3_aa: CASRVFDSYGYTF; cdr3_nt: TGTGCCAGCAGGGTTTTTGATTCATATGGCTACACCTTC
v_call: TRBV15; clone_size: NA; j_call: TRBJ2-6; d_call: NA; cdr3_aa: CATSLGSGANVLTF; cdr3_nt: TGTGCCACCTCGCTGGGCTCTGGGGCCAACGTCCTGACTTTC
v_call: TRBV7-9; clone_size: NA; j_call: TRBJ1-4; d_call: TRBD1; cdr3_aa: CASSRTGQPNEKLFF; cdr3_nt: TGTGCCAGCAGCCGAACGGGACAGCCAAATGAAAAACTGTTTTTT
v_call: TRBV7-2; clone_size: NA; j_call: TRBJ1-4; d_call: NA; cdr3_aa: CASSLGGAPGGELFF; cdr3_nt: TGTGCCAGCAGCTTAGGAGGGGCACCCGGAGGGGAACTGTTTTTT
v_call: TRBV4-1; clone_size: NA; j_call: TRBJ1-1; d_call: NA; cdr3_aa: CASSQVVTVNTEAFF; cdr3_nt: TGCGCCAGCAGCCAAGTCGTGACAGTTAACACTGAAGCTTTCTTT
v_call: TRBV5-4; clone_size: once; j_call: TRBJ2-5; d_call: NA; cdr3_aa: CVSSLGQQETQYF; cdr3_nt: TGTGTCAGCAGCCTTGGCCAACAAGAGACCCAGTACTTC
v_call: TRBV7-6; clone_size: NA; j_call: TRBJ2-7; d_call: TRBD1; cdr3_aa: CASSFQGAEQYF; cdr3_nt: TGTGCCAGCAGCTTCCAGGGGGCCGAGCAGTACTTC
v_call: TRBV6-5; clone_size: NA; j_call: TRBJ1-2; d_call: TRBD1; cdr3_aa: CASSLTLGQSYGYTF; cdr3_nt: TGTGCCAGCAGCCTTACCCTGGGACAGTCCTATGGCTACACCTTC
v_call: TRBV5-1; clone_size: NA; j_call: TRBJ2-7; d_call: NA; cdr3_aa: CASSKAGTSYEQYF; cdr3_nt: TGCGCCAGCAGCAAAGCCGGGACGTCCTACGAGCAGTACTTC
v_call: TRBV5-4; clone_size: NA; j_call: TRBJ2-7; d_call: TRBD1; cdr3_aa: CASSLRPGQGNYEQYF; cdr3_nt: TGTGCCAGCAGCTTGAGGCCGGGACAGGGGAACTACGAGCAGTACTTC
v_call: TRBV13; clone_size: NA; j_call: TRBJ2-7; d_call: TRBD2; cdr3_aa: CASSTLAGSSYEQYF; cdr3_nt: TGTGCCAGCAGCACCCTAGCGGGTAGCTCCTACGAGCAGTACTTC
v_call: TRBV21-1; clone_size: NA; j_call: TRBJ2-7; d_call: NA; cdr3_aa: CASSKALSARGFSYEQYF; cdr3_nt: TGTGCCAGCAGCAAAGCGCTTTCGGCCAGGGGATTTAGCTACGAGCAGTACTTC
v_call: TRBV11-2; clone_size: NA; j_call: TRBJ1-5; d_call: NA; cdr3_aa: CASSLDGRDNQPQHF; cdr3_nt: TGTGCCAGCAGCTTAGATGGGAGGGATAATCAGCCCCAGCATTTT
v_call: TRBV2; clone_size: few; j_call: TRBJ1-5; d_call: TRBD1; cdr3_aa: CASSEQGVNQPQHF; cdr3_nt: TGTGCCAGCAGTGAACAGGGGGTCAATCAGCCCCAGCATTTT
v_call: TRBV5-8; clone_size: NA; j_call: TRBJ1-2; d_call: NA; cdr3_aa: CASSPPGDYGYTF; cdr3_nt: TGTGCCAGCAGCCCACCCGGGGACTATGGCTACACCTTC
v_call: TRBV19; clone_size: NA; j_call: TRBJ1-5; d_call: NA; cdr3_aa: CASNTAGKANQPQHF; cdr3_nt: TGTGCCAGTAACACGGCAGGGAAGGCCAATCAGCCCCAGCATTTT
v_call: TRBV29-1; clone_size: NA; j_call: TRBJ2-2; d_call: TRBD1; cdr3_aa: CSYGQGATGELFF; cdr3_nt: TGCAGCTACGGACAGGGGGCAACCGGGGAGCTGTTTTTT
v_call: TRBV30; clone_size: NA; j_call: TRBJ1-5; d_call: NA; cdr3_aa: CAWSVQRSTASNQPQHF; cdr3_nt: TGTGCCTGGAGTGTACAAAGGTCGACCGCCAGCAATCAGCCCCAGCATTTT
v_call: TRBV18; clone_size: NA; j_call: TRBJ2-5; d_call: NA; cdr3_aa: CASSPGYQETQYF; cdr3_nt: TGTGCCAGCTCACCCGGCTATCAAGAGACCCAGTACTTC
v_call: TRBV4-3; clone_size: NA; j_call: TRBJ2-7; d_call: NA; cdr3_aa: CASSQDIAAGSYEQYF; cdr3_nt: TGCGCCAGCAGCCAAGATATTGCCGCGGGGTCCTACGAGCAGTACTTC
v_call: TRBV5-4; clone_size: NA; j_call: TRBJ2-7; d_call: NA; cdr3_aa: CASSLQSGGADEQYF; cdr3_nt: TGTGCCAGCAGCTTGCAGTCAGGTGGGGCAGACGAGCAGTACTTC
v_call: TRBV9; clone_size: NA; j_call: TRBJ2-7; d_call: TRBD2; cdr3_aa: CASSSGTSSVYEQYF; cdr3_nt: TGTGCCAGCAGCTCCGGGACTAGCTCGGTCTACGAGCAGTACTTC
v_call: TRBV7-2; clone_size: NA; j_call: TRBJ1-6; d_call: NA; cdr3_aa: CASSLVRGSPLHF; cdr3_nt: TGTGCCAGCAGCTTAGTCCGGGGGTCACCCCTCCACTTT
v_call: TRBV19; clone_size: NA; j_call: TRBJ1-5; d_call: NA; cdr3_aa: CASNAGRVSNQPQHF; cdr3_nt: TGTGCCAGTAACGCAGGCAGGGTAAGCAATCAGCCCCAGCATTTT
v_call: TRBV19; clone_size: NA; j_call: TRBJ1-4; d_call: TRBD1; cdr3_aa: CASSDRGRNEKLFF; cdr3_nt: TGTGCCAGTAGCGACAGGGGGAGAAATGAAAAACTGTTTTTT
v_call: TRBV7-8; clone_size: NA; j_call: TRBJ1-1; d_call: NA; cdr3_aa: CASSLAGTVGTEAFF; cdr3_nt: TGTGCCAGCAGCTTAGCGGGCACAGTTGGCACTGAAGCTTTCTTT
v_call: TRBV30; clone_size: NA; j_call: TRBJ1-1; d_call: NA; cdr3_aa: CAWDPGTTEAFF; cdr3_nt: TGTGCCTGGGATCCAGGTACCACTGAAGCTTTCTTT
v_call: TRBV28; clone_size: NA; j_call: TRBJ1-1; d_call: TRBD1; cdr3_aa: CASRRTGNTEAFF; cdr3_nt: TGTGCCAGCAGGCGGACAGGGAACACTGAAGCTTTCTTT
v_call: TRBV7-2; clone_size: NA; j_call: TRBJ2-7; d_call: TRBD1; cdr3_aa: CASSLGPGQGKGEQYF; cdr3_nt: TGTGCCAGCAGCTTAGGCCCGGGACAGGGAAAGGGCGAGCAGTACTTC
v_call: TRBV7-9; clone_size: NA; j_call: TRBJ2-3; d_call: NA; cdr3_aa: CASSLGSGGPNTQYF; cdr3_nt: TGTGCCAGCAGCTTAGGGAGCGGTGGCCCAAATACGCAGTATTTT